Presented here are 8 T cell receptor beta chains from one specimen sequenced in a study of T-cell memory formation after mild COVID-19 (TCRdb year 2021). Receptors were amplified or captured by 5' RACE. Sequencing used an Illumina NovaSeq 6000. TCRdb trimmed public reads at Q25 via fastp, called clones via MiXCR and kept in-frame beta chains. Identical CDR3 proteins give one entry, which carries the most common genes and DNA. The sample table contains some 210,000 distinct CDR3 sequences; only one count was recorded for about 10% of them. Under 3.5% of the sample is taken by the ten largest. Sequencing was performed on PBMCs or a T cell subset sorted from them (not recorded which). The receptor set was obtained from a man aged 18-30 years who had mild COVID-19 (a few samples of this study predate the infection). The sample titles of this study are shuffled in the database, so cell type and time point are left out; the donor was told from shared clones.

This clonotype was seen only a few times. The V gene is TRBV5-1, the J gene TRBJ2-3; 9 nucleotides agree with TRBD2. Germline V gives CDR1 SGHRS, CDR2 YFSETQ. The CDR3 is 17 residues long. V shed 0 bases, J shed 1 base, and the junction held 6 bases outside the gene matches. CDR3 in DNA: TGCGCCAGCAGCTTGGGGTTAGCGGGGGCCCGCACAGATACGCAGTATTTT. It is translated as CASSLGLAGARTDTQYF.

In its sample, this clonotype was seen a few times. The V gene is TRBV29-1, the J gene TRBJ1-5; TRBD1 might be the D (5 bases). The CDR3 has 12 amino acids. The germline gives CDR1 SQVTM, CDR2 ANQGSEA. The V end was cut by 4 bases, the J end by 4 bases, with 8 bases between. CDR3 sequence: CSVVQGNQPQHF. The CDR3 DNA follows: TGCAGCGTTGTGCAGGGTAATCAGCCCCAGCATTTT.

The chain couples TRBV7-9 to TRBJ2-1; the D gene is possibly TRBD1 (6 bases). Germline CDR1 and CDR2: SEHNR and FQNEAQ (reference sequence). The CDR3 is 14 amino acids. V lost 3 bases, J lost 7 bases, and 13 bases lay in between. The chain's CDR3 is CASSFGGAGNEQFF. For the CDR3, the DNA is TGTGCCAGCAGCTTTGGGGGCGCGGGTAATGAGCAGTTCTTC.

There are a few counts of this clonotype. This rearrangement joins TRBV6-2 or TRBV6-3 to TRBJ1-1, with D possibly being TRBD1 (5 bases). CDR1 and CDR2 (germline): MNHEY, SVGEGT. This CDR3 region has 15 residues. V was clipped by 5 bases and J by 11 bases, with 24 bases between them. The CDR3 sequence is CASSQWGGDSREAFF. The CDR3 coding sequence is TGTGCCAGCAGTCAGTGGGGTGGTGACAGCCGGGAGGCTTTCTTT.

The rearrangement uses TRBV5-1 and TRBJ2-5, with a weak D call TRBD2 (6 bases). The CDR3 consists of 15 residues. Trimming cost V 2 bases and J 5 bases, with 16 bases left between them. The germline gives CDR1 SGHRS, CDR2 YFSETQ. Written as DNA, the CDR3 is TGCGCCAGCAGCTTTCGATTCGGGACTCCTGAGACCCAGTACTTC. It encodes CASSFRFGTPETQYF.

This clonotype was recorded a few times. The rearrangement joins TRBV7-3 to TRBJ2-3; TRBD2 aligns across 8 bases. With V trimmed by 6 bases and J by 8 bases, 13 bases remained unmatched. The CDR3 is 15 amino acids. Per germline, CDR1 SGHTA and CDR2 FQGTGA. The CDR3 is CASSGTRGPLSTQYF. DNA of the CDR3: TGTGCCAGCAGTGGGACTAGAGGTCCCCTCAGTACGCAGTATTTT.

This clonotype was found a few times. The gene calls are TRBV20-1 and TRBJ2-3, with D possibly TRBD1 on 5 matching bases. V was pared by 4 bases and J by 1 base, with 9 bases between. The germline V gene has CDR1 DFQATT and CDR2 SNEGSKA (reference sequence). This CDR3 has 13 residues. CDR3 amino acids: CSATGQGTDTQYF. CDR3 bases: TGCAGTGCTACCGGACAAGGCACAGATACGCAGTATTTT.

This clonotype was counted a few times. The V and J genes are TRBV6-2 or TRBV6-3 and TRBJ2-1; D call uncertain. V lost 2 bases and J lost 2, with 13 bases in between. CDR3 size: 16 residues. CDR1 and CDR2 from the germline V gene are MNHEY and SVGEGT. The CDR3 DNA is TGTGCCAGCAGTTACGCCCCTGATCCCCCCTACAATGAGCAGTTCTTC. Amino acids: CASSYAPDPPYNEQFF.